This TCR beta chain originates from a study of T cell clonality in common variable immunodeficiency. Study-wide points: Compared with controls, CVID subjects had fewer shared TCRbeta clones.

From germline, CDR1 is SGHVS and CDR2 FNYEAQ. Germline trimming cut 5 bases from V and 1 base from J; bases unmatched to any gene: 6. The CDR3 spans 15 residues. Sequencing used immunoSEQ multiplex PCR; TCRdb keeps in-frame clones, though not all of them. The sample has roughly 70,000 clones, none seen only once; the top ten hold about 1.7%. At least ten counts were recorded for this clone. Antigen unknown. The read terminates 3 residues before the CDR3 end, so the remaining end is supplied by the germline J gene. The TCR sequence derives from a person aged 18-70 years in good health. The sequenced sample consisted of peripheral blood mononuclear cells. The rearrangement joins TRBV7-6 to TRBJ1-1; 8 bases map to TRBD1. CDR3 loop: CASSKHQGANTEAFF. CDR3 DNA, as far as it was read: TGTGCCAGCAGCAAACACCAGGGGGCGAACACTGAA.